This T cell receptor beta chain was captured in a study of spatial heterogeneity in lung cancer. This clonotype was observed many times. Regarding time point: sample taken at primary tumor resection. The donors comprised some 72 untreated early-stage non-small cell lung cancer patients. Germline V lookup: CDR1 MNHNS, CDR2 SASEGT. V lost 1 base and J lost 7, with 7 bases in between. The CDR3 extends over 13 amino acids. TCRdb re-called the 5' RACE reads with MiXCR, one entry per CDR3 protein. The sample has about 45,000 distinct CDR3 sequences, over 6.5% seen once. This chain joins TRBV6-1 and TRBJ2-2, with D uncertain. This sequence was found in a female donor with early-stage non-small cell lung cancer. Sample: PBMCs, taken at surgery. The CDR3 spells CASSEVGVGELFF. The CDR3 DNA reads TGTGCCAGCAGTGAAGTAGGTGTCGGGGAGCTGTTTTTT.